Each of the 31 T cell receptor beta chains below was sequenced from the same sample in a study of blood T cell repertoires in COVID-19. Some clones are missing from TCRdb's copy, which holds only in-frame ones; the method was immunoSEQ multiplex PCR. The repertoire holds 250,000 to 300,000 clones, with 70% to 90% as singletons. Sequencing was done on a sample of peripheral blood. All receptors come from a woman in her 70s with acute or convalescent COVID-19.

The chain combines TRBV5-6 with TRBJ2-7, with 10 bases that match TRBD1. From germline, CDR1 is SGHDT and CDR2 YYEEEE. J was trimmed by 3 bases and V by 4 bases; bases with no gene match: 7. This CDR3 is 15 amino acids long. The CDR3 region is CASSPDRGRIYEQYF. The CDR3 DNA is TGTGCCAGCAGCCCAGACAGGGGGCGCATCTACGAGCAGTACTTC. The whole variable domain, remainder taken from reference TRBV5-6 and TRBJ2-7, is DAGVTQSPTHLIKTRGQQVTLRCSPKSGHDTVSWYQQALGQGPQFIFQYYEEEERQRGNFPDRFSGHQFPNYSSELNVNALLLGDSALYLCASSPDRGRIYEQYFGPGTRLTVT.

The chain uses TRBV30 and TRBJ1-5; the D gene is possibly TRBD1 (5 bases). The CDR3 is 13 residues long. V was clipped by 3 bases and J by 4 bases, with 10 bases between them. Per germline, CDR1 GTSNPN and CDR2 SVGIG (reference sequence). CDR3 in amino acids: CAWRGAGNQPQHF. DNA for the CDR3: TGTGCCTGGAGAGGGGCGGGAAATCAGCCCCAGCATTTT.

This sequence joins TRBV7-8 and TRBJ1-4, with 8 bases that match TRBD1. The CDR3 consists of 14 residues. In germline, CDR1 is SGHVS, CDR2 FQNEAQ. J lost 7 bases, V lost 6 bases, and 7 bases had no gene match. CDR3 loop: CASRSTGAFEKLFF. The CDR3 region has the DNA TGTGCCAGCAGATCGACAGGGGCCTTTGAAAAACTGTTTTTT.

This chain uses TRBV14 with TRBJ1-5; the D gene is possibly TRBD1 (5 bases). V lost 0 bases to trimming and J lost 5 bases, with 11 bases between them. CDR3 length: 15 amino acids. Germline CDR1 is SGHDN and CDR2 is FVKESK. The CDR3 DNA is TGTGCCAGCAGCCAAGATAGGCCCAGGGATCAGCCCCAGCATTTT. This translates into CASSQDRPRDQPQHF.

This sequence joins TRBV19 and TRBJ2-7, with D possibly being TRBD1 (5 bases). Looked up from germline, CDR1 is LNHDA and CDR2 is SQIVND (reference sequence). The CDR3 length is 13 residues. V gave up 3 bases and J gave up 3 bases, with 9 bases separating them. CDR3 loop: CASSIGRVYEQYF. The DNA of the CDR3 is TGTGCCAGTAGTATCGGCAGGGTCTACGAGCAGTACTTC.

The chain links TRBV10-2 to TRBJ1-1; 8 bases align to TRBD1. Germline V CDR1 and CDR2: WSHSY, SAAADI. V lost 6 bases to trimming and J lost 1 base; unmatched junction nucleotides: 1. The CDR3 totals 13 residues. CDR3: CASSGQGNTEAFF. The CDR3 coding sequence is TGCGCCAGCAGCGGACAGGGGAACACTGAAGCTTTCTTT.

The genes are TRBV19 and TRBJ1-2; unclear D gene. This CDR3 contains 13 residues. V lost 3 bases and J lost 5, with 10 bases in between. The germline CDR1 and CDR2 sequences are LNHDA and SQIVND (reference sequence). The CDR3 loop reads CASSISGNYGYTF. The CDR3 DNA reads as TGTGCCAGTAGTATTTCGGGGAATTATGGCTACACCTTC.

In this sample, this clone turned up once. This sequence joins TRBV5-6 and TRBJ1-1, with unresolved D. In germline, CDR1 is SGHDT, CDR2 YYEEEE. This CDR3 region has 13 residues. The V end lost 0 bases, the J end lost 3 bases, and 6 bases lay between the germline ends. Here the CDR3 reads CASSLAQDTEAFF. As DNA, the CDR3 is TGTGCCAGCAGCTTGGCGCAGGACACTGAAGCTTTCTTT. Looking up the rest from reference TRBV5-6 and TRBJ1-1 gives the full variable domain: DAGVTQSPTHLIKTRGQQVTLRCSPKSGHDTVSWYQQALGQGPQFIFQYYEEEERQRGNFPDRFSGHQFPNYSSELNVNALLLGDSALYLCASSLAQDTEAFFGQGTRLTVV.

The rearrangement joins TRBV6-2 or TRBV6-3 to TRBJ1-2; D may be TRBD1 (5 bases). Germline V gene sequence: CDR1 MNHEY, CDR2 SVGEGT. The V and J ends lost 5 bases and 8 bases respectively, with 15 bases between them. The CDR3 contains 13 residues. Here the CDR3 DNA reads TGTGCCAGCAGTCTATCCCAGGGAGGCGGCTACACCTTC. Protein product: CASSLSQGGGYTF.

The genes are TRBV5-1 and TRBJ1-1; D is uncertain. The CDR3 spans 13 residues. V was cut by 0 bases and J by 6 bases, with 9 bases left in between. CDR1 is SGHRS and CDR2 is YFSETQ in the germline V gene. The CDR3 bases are TGCGCCAGCAGCTTGGAGACGGGTTCTGAAGCTTTCTTT. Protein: CASSLETGSEAFF.

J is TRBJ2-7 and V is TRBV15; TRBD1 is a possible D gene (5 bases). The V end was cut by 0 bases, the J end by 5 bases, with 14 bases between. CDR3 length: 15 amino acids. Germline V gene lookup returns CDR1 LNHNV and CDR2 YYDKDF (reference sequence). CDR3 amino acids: CATSREPGKLHEQYF. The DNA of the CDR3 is TGTGCCACCAGCAGAGAACCAGGGAAGCTCCACGAGCAGTACTTC.

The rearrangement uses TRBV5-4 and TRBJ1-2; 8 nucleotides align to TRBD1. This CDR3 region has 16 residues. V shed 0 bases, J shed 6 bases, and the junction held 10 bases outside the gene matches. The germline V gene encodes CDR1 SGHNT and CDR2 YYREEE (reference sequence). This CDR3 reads CASSLALWQGADGYTF. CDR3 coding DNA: TGTGCCAGCAGCTTGGCCCTATGGCAGGGGGCAGATGGCTACACCTTC.

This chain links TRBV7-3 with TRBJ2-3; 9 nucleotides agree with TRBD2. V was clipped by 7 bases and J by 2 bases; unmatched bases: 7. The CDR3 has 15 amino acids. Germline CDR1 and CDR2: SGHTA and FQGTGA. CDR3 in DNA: TGTGCCAGCACCGAGCGGGGGGCCTACACAGATACGCAGTATTTT. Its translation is CASTERGAYTDTQYF.

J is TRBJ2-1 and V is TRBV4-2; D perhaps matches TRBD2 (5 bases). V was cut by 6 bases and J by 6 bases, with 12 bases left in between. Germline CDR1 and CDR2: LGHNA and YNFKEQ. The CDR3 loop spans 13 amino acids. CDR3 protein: CASRDDYRNEQFF. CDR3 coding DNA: TGTGCCAGCAGAGACGACTACCGCAATGAGCAGTTCTTC.

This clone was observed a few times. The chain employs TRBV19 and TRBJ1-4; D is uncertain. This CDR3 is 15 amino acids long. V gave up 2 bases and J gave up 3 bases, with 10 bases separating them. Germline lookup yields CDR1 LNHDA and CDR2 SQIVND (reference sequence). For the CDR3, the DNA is TGTGCCAGTAGTATAAGCGGTGGGGCTAATGAAAAACTGTTTTTT. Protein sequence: CASSISGGANEKLFF.

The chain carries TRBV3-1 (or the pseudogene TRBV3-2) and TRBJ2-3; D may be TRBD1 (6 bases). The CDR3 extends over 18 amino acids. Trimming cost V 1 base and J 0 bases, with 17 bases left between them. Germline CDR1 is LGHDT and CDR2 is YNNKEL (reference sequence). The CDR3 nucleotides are TGTGCCAGCAGCCAAGGGCTGTGGGGGCTCGAGAGCACAGATACGCAGTATTTT. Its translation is CASSQGLWGLESTDTQYF.

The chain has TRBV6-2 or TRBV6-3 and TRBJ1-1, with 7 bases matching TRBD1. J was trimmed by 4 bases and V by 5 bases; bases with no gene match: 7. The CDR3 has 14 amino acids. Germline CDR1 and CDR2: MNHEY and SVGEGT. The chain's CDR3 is CASSLRGSATEAFF. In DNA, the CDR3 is TGTGCCAGCAGTCTCAGGGGGAGTGCCACTGAAGCTTTCTTT.

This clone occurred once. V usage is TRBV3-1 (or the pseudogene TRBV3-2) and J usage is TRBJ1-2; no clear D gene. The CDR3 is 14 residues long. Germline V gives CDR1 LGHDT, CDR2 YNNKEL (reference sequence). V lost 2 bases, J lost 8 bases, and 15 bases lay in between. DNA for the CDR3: TGTGCCAGCAGCCAATCTTCGAGGGTTGCGGGCTACACCTTC. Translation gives CASSQSSRVAGYTF.

CDR3 sequence (DNA): TGTGCCAGCAGCAAGCGGGGGGGCCGCACAGATACGCAGTATTTT. As protein: CASSKRGGRTDTQYF. The chain combines TRBV2 with TRBJ2-3; TRBD2 matches at 10 bases. This CDR3 has 15 residues. CDR1 is SNHLY, CDR2 FYNNEI, per germline. J was trimmed by 1 base and V by 6 bases; bases with no gene match: 4.

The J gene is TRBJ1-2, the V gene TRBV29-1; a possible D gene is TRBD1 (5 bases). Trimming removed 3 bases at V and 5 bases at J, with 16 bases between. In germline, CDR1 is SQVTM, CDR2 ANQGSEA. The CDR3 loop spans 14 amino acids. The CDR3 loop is CSVEAVGRTYGYTF. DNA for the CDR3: TGCAGCGTTGAGGCCGTAGGCAGGACATATGGCTACACCTTC.

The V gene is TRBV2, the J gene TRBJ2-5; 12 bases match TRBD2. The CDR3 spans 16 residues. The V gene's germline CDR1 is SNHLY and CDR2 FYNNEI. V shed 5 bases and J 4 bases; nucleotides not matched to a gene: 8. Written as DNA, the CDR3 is TGTGCCAGCAGTCCTGAAATACTAGCGGGGGGAGAGACCCAGTACTTC. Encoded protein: CASSPEILAGGETQYF.

The CDR3 nucleotides are TGTGCCAGCAGCTCGCCCGAACGAGACAGGGTGGGGATAGGGCAGTACTTC. It specifies CASSSPERDRVGIGQYF. The rearrangement joins TRBV5-4 to TRBJ2-7; the match to TRBD1 covers 7 bases. The V gene's germline CDR1 is SGHNT and CDR2 YYREEE (reference sequence). The CDR3 loop spans 17 amino acids. V was clipped by 3 bases and J by 9 bases; unmatched bases: 21.

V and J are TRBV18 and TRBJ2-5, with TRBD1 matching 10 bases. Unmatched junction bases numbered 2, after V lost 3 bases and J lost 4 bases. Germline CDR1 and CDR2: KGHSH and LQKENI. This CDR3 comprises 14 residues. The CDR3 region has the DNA TGTGCCAGCTCACCTCGGGACAGGGGAGAGACCCAGTACTTC. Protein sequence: CASSPRDRGETQYF.

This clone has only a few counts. CDR3 sequence: CASRGGLSRYEQYF. The DNA for the CDR3 is TGTGCCAGCAGGGGGGGGCTAAGTCGCTACGAGCAGTACTTC. The rearrangement joins TRBV25-1 to TRBJ2-7, with D possibly being TRBD2 (7 bases). The length of the CDR3 is 14 residues. The V gene lost 6 bases and the J gene lost 3 bases, with 15 bases spanning the gap. Germline-derived CDR1 and CDR2 are MGHDK and SYGVNS.

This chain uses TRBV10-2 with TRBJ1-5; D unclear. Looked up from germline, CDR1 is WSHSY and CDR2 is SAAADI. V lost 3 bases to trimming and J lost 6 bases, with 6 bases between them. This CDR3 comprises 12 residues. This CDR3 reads CASSDPSQPQHF. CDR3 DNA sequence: TGCGCCAGCAGTGACCCCAGTCAGCCCCAGCATTTT.

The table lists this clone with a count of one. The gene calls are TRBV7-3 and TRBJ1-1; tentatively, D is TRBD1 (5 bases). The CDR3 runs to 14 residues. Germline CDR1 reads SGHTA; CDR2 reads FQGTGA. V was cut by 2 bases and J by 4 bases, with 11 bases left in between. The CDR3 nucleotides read TGTGCCAGCAGCTTAGCAGGGTTGGGCACTGAAGCTTTCTTT. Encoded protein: CASSLAGLGTEAFF.

The CDR3 loop is CASSLYGGAYEQYF. DNA for the CDR3: TGTGCCAGCAGCTTATATGGGGGGGCCTACGAGCAGTACTTC. V gene TRBV13 combines with J gene TRBJ2-7, with 7 bases identical to TRBD2. Trimming took 2 bases from V and 2 from J; bases not matched to a gene: 3. This CDR3 spans 14 amino acids. Germline CDR1 reads PRHDT; CDR2 reads FYEKMQ (reference sequence).

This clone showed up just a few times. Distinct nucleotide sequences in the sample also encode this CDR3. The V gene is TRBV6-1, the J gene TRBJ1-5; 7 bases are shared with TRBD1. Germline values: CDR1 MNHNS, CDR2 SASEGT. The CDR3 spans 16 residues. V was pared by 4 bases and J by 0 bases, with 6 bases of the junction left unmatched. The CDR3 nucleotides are TGTGCCAGCAGTGGGGGGACAGCTCATAGCAATCAGCCCCAGCATTTT. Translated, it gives CASSGGTAHSNQPQHF.

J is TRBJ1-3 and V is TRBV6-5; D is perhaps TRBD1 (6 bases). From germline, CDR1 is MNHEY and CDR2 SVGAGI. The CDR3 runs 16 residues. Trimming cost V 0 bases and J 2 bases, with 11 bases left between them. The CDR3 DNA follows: TGTGCCAGCAGTTACTCTTTGAACAGGGCTGGAAACACCATATATTTT. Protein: CASSYSLNRAGNTIYF.

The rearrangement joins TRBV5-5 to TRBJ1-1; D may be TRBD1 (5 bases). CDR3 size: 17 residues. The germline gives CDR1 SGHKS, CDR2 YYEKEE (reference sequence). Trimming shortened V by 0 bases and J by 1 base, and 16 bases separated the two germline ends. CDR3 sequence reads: CASSLAYGGGSNTEAFF. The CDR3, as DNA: TGTGCCAGCAGCTTGGCTTACGGGGGTGGATCGAACACTGAAGCTTTCTTT.

The CDR3 DNA reads as TGTGCCTGGAGCCCGTACGCCGGGACAGGGTCCTACGAGCAGTACTTC. As protein: CAWSPYAGTGSYEQYF. The chain combines TRBV30 with TRBJ2-7; 9 positions match TRBD1. The CDR3 is 16 amino acids. CDR1 GTSNPN and CDR2 SVGIG come from the germline V gene (reference sequence). V lost 3 bases, J lost 1 base, and 10 bases stayed unmatched.